This TCR beta chain emerged from a study of regulatory T cells in long-lasting Graves disease. Deletions cut 4 bases from V and 7 bases from J, with 10 bases between. The CDR3 contains 13 residues. Germline-derived CDR1 and CDR2 are SEHNR and FQNEAQ (reference sequence). General study points: TCR diversity was lower in persistent than newly diagnosed Graves' disease.

This clonotype was counted ten times or more. Its antigen is not identified. Time point meaning: newly diagnosed GD, antithyroid drugs for less than 3 months. From RNA extracted from PBMCs, the TCR library was made. With iRepertoire HTBI primers and Arm-PCR of CDR3 regions, TCR beta libraries were built. TCRdb reanalysed the multiplex PCR reads using MiXCR and keeps one entry per CDR3 protein. This table has about 380,000 distinct CDR3 sequences, roughly 16% appearing once. This sequence originates from a female donor with Graves disease. The sample in question was peripheral blood mononuclear cells (PBMCs), obtained at new diagnosis, from a patient treated with antithyroid drugs. The chain employs TRBV7-9 and TRBJ1-4; D is ambiguous. In nucleotides, the CDR3 is TGTGCCAGCAGCTCATGGGCCGTTGAAAAACTGTTTTTT. It specifies CASSSWAVEKLFF.